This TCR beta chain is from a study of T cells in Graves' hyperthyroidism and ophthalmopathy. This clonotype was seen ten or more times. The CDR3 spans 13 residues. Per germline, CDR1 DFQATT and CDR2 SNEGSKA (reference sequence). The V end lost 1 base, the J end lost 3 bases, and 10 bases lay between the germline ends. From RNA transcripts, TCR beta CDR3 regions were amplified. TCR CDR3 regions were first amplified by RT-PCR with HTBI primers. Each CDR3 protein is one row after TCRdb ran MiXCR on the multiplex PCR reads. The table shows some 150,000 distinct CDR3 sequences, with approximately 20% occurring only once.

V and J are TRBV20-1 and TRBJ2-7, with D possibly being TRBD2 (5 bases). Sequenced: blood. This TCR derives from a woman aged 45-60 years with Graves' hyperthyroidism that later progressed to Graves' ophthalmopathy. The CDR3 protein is CSARGRTVYEQYF. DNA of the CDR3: TGCAGTGCTAGAGGAAGGACTGTCTACGAGCAGTACTTC.